The sequence of this T cell receptor beta chain was determined in a study of cytomegalovirus exposure and HLA in healthy donors (TCRdb year 2017). About the investigation overall: In an earlier analysis of about 560 of the donors, around 300 Gb of sequence data and roughly 100 million unique TCR beta sequences from approximately 180 million T cells were reported. Approximately 300 gigabases of sequencing data and approximately 93 million unique TCR sequences were included in an early release covering about 700 HLA-typed donors. Among the roughly 400 genotyped donors, around 81% belonged to the genetic ancestry cluster associated with self-reported Caucasian donors. The study aimed to test whether cataloging public T cell receptors could reveal signatures of past pathogen exposure. The T cell repertoires of under 750 subjects were profiled by immunosequencing and related to cytomegalovirus serostatus. In addition to the first cohort of roughly 700 subjects, a separate validation cohort of 120 different subjects was used. To predict cytomegalovirus infection status, the study combined high-throughput TCR immunosequencing, statistical association of individual TCRs with disease status, and machine learning. In a later analysis, previously published TCR beta repertoires from 500 to 750 donors were re-analyzed and high-resolution HLA genotyping was added so that TCR occurrence patterns could be studied. Rather than drawing on any new phenotypic data, the later analysis identified candidate immune exposures from TCR beta sequences and the way those sequences occurred across donors. In an earlier analysis of about 590 of the donors, high-throughput TCR beta sequencing was used to judge whether each TCR beta V gene segment behaved as functional or pseudogenic. Donor age, sex, ethnicity and CMV serostatus were compiled together with the repertoire data. A later genetic analysis used genome-wide SNP genotypes for about 60% of the 666 donors, treating that subset as a discovery cohort. All discovery cohort repertoires had been generated using a single sequencing platform. Both class I and class II loci were covered by HLA typing, at four-digit resolution. The number of donors typed differed by locus, with roughly 620-630 for A, B, C, DRB1 and DQB1, 522 for DQA1, approximately 580 for DPA1, and some 440 for DPB1. Roughly 5 DR-DQ haplotypes were treated as single units for association and clustering because of strong linkage in the cohort. On average, around 240,000 unique TCR beta nucleotide sequences were sequenced per donor among 398 genotyped donors of the cohort, with around 19% of those sequences being non-productive.

In regard to this clone: This clone's antigen is unknown. Base qualities are not provided; no much larger clone lies one nucleotide away.

Receptors were amplified or captured by the immunoSEQ multiplex PCR assay. For the multiplex PCR, a mixture combining 60 forward primers for TCR Vbeta segments and 13 reverse primers for TCR Jbeta segments was used. The CDR3 region of rearranged TCR beta genes was amplified from genomic DNA by a multiplex PCR assay. On the Illumina HiSeq System, the amplified TCR beta libraries were sequenced as 87-base-pair reads. For the original study's pipeline: In a later analysis, 80 million or so unique TCR beta chains were counted across the roughly 700 repertoires, and some 10 million of these chains were shared by at least two donors. To remove PCR and sequencing errors, raw reads were error-corrected and collapsed into unique sequences using a nearest-neighbor algorithm that merged closely related sequences. Alignment of CDR3 sequences to IMGT reference sequences was used to assign V, D and J gene segments. For a sequence to be retained, a match of at least six nucleotides to both a V gene segment and a J gene segment was required. A rearrangement was called productive if the CDR3 had no stop codons and remained in frame with V and J, and every other rearrangement was called non-productive. Following IMGT convention, CDR3 was defined as the stretch from the second conserved V-encoded cysteine to the conserved J-encoded phenylalanine. Sequences without an unambiguous match to a single V gene segment were excluded from the earlier analysis of several hundred of the donors. In an earlier analysis of 587 of the donors, V segments were called functional above 56.7% productive rearrangements and were called segregating when the between-donor standard deviation exceeded 5%. To diagnose cytomegalovirus status from the catalog of TCR beta chain sequences, a statistical classification framework was built. V and J gene assignment, in a later analysis, came from comparing TCR nucleotide sequences with IMGT/GENE-DB human TR gene sequences. In a later analysis, CDR3 sequences and most-parsimonious VDJ recombination scenarios were assigned using the TCRdist pipeline. In a later analysis, each TCR beta chain was defined by its CDR3 amino acid sequence together with its V-gene family, and reads without a unique V-gene family were excluded. To address suspected cross-contamination and a sequencing artifact, a later analysis removed several hundred highly shared, low-generation-probability nucleotide sequences. In a later analysis, a clonal expansion index was calculated for each public chain from normalized within-repertoire ranks of inferred template counts. Generation probabilities in a later analysis came from a VDJ recombination model fitted to out-of-frame rearrangements, and those results were checked against IGoR. In a later analysis, TCR-TCR, TCR-HLA and TCR-CMV co-occurrence was scored with hypergeometric tests, and a repertoire-size bias correction was applied to TCR pairs. In a later analysis, false discovery rates were estimated by permuting HLA or CMV assignments 20 times. In a later analysis, co-occurring TCRs were grouped using DBSCAN, and TCRdist sequence similarity was added for clustering within HLA-allele-positive subsets. Repertoires with fewer than 30,000 or more than 120,000 public chains, plus five repertoires with anomalous nucleotide sharing, were excluded from co-occurrence clustering. TCRdb stores this immuneACCESS table with in-frame sequences only. Part of the clones is absent; in the studies checked, under half of the shortfall reflects unresolved V genes, and no reason is known for the rest. The DNA was the basis for D and trimming; V, J and clone size are from that table. Here the sample has around 96,000 clones; about 75% occur a single time. The ten most abundant clones make up about 9.4% of the sample.

Overall study outcomes, separate from this receptor: Strong co-occurrence of HLA alleles, especially DR and DQ, made assigning TCR associations to individual alleles difficult. According to a later analysis, most CMV-associated TCR beta chains appeared to be HLA-restricted, and the HLA associations seemed to be driven largely by CMV exposure. Correlated functional status among segregating V segments might reflect linkage disequilibrium, but an unknown experimental factor could not be ruled out. In a later genetic analysis, a missense DCLRE1C variant was associated with V-gene and J-gene trimming of TCR beta chains, and the association was replicated in an independent cohort. The authors suggested that the approach could potentially be extended to other disease states and immunological phenotypes. A further reported finding was that TCR beta sequences accurately predicted the HLA-A and HLA-B alleles for most subjects in the first cohort. The 87-base-pair reads could not distinguish some IMGT-functional V segments, including TRBV6-2 and TRBV6-3, so those segments were excluded. In this cohort, only TCR beta chains were sequenced, and detectable features were limited by the absence of alpha or paired-chain data. Because HLA typing was missing for some donors at each locus, association tests included only the typed subset. For the cohort, immune exposure information was limited to CMV serostatus. In a later genetic analysis, fewer N-insertions in productive TCRs were reported among donors in an Asian-associated ancestry cluster than the 666-donor mean. A later analysis reported that several top co-occurrence clusters appeared linked to parvovirus B19, influenza, CMV and Epstein-Barr virus. At a false discovery rate of 0.05, a later analysis linked 16,000 or so TCR beta sequences to specific HLA alleles. In a later analysis, the rate of TCR association differed among HLA loci, with DRB1 alleles having the most associated TCRs and HLA-C alleles having the fewest. A total of 164 TCR beta chains were listed by the study as associated with cytomegalovirus. In an earlier analysis of some 500 of the donors, most TCR beta V segments appeared in productive rearrangements about 87% or about 30% of the time, broadly matching IMGT annotations. The classifier was reported to diagnose cytomegalovirus status with high specificity and sensitivity in both the original and validation cohorts. Because counts were too low, roughly 16 rarely observed V segments, including chromosome 9 orphons, were excluded from the earlier analysis of 587 of the donors. Across donors, most TCR sequences were observed very rarely, whereas some public TCRs were present in many individuals. A later analysis found that HLA-associated TCR beta chains were more clonally expanded and had lower generation probabilities than equally common non-associated chains. Roughly uniform sequencing depth across donors was assumed in presence/absence analyses, although this assumption may not hold. A few of the identified cytomegalovirus-associated TCR beta chains were confirmed in vitro to be specific for cytomegalovirus antigens. A group of highly shared sequence variants was considered likely to be a technical artifact of the sequencing pipeline.

In total, just over 650 healthy bone marrow donors made up the cohort. Cohort members were all nominally healthy when sampled, although unrecorded immune exposures were likely present. The donor tested CMV seropositive and was one of the 289 seropositive cohort members. Every donor gave a peripheral blood sample, and the peripheral blood mononuclear cells from that sample were used for TCR beta sequencing. Genomic DNA was extracted from the blood cell samples with the Qiagen DNeasy Blood Extraction Kit. Sequences MNHEY (CDR1) and SVGAGI (CDR2) are obtained from the germline V gene. The CDR3 spans 14 residues, from the cysteine through the phenylalanine. Only the CDR3 portion is preserved as DNA: 42 bases, with reading frame beginning at the first base. V is clipped by 5 bases and J by 6 bases, and the sequence between their germline boundaries is 11 bases long.

The sequencing input was PBMCs. This TCR was recovered from a man under 40 in good health and CMV-seropositive. Here the chain combines TRBV6-5 and TRBJ1-6; TRBD1 is perhaps the D gene, given 5 matching bases. This receptor carries the CDR3 CASSPDRLNSPLHF. The bases read TGTGCCAGCAGTCCAGACAGACTTAATTCACCCCTCCACTTT.